This T cell receptor (beta chain) originates from a study of identical twins listed by TCRdb under 2016. The study in broad terms: The study deep-sequenced TCR alpha and beta repertoires from monozygotic twins, unrelated adults of various ages and cord blood to test whether fetal clonotypes persist. To rule out contamination, the twin experiments were replicated at different times with different library preparation protocols.

Every donor was a healthy Caucasian. Three pairs of female monozygotic twins, all aged roughly 18 to 29 years, made up the twin cohort. Peripheral blood mononuclear cells were the source from which RNA for the TCR libraries was isolated. The investigation overall reported the following: Fewer insertions were carried by abundant cord blood beta clonotypes; a weaker similar trend was observed in young adult naive repertoires, while no such trend was observed in memory repertoires. Compared with coincidental sharing between unrelated individuals, out-of-frame TCR alpha sequences shared between twins had an excess of sequences with low generation probability. The excess sharing between twins in beta out-of-frame sequences was weaker because fewer shared sequences reduced the signal-to-noise ratio. In monozygotic twins, out-of-frame TCR alpha sharing was systematically underestimated by recombination models, although the models agreed with sharing between unrelated individuals. Because the same donors could not be followed over many years, conclusions were based on cross-sectional statistical analysis. Invariant T cells such as MAIT and iNKT could partly confound zero-insertion analyses, though diverse VJ usage argued against this for most clonotypes.

The library relied on 5' RACE. TCRdb shows the sequencer as Illumina HiSeq 2000. A universal primer binding site was introduced by template switching, and a unique molecular identifier was present in the final cDNA, enabling accurate counting of TCR cDNA molecules. Specific primers in the conserved constant-segment region were used to synthesize first-strand cDNA for the TCR alpha and beta chains. To control for contamination, each cDNA library was double barcoded with a SMART-Mk sample barcode plus Illumina barcodes. TruSeq adapter sequences along with Illumina sample barcodes were introduced in two successive PCR steps. The TCR alpha and beta cDNA libraries were sequenced on the Illumina HiSeq platform using custom primers. On the authors' methods: Unique molecular identifiers were extracted from raw reads with MiGEC, and CDR3 positions were determined with MiXCR. Recombination models were inferred per individual with the repgenHMM and IGoR tools using an EM algorithm. The analysis of shared clonotypes was done with the tcR package in R, with sharing normalized by the product of cloneset sizes. To study raw recombination without the effects of thymic and clonal selection, out-of-frame nonproductive sequences were analyzed. TCRdb redid the processing of the public reads, applying fastp at Q25 and MiXCR, and retained in-frame beta chains. Rows with one shared CDR3 protein collapse into an entry with the most common genes and DNA. The V and J calls and clone size come from TCRdb's table, not from the authors' own analysis. The sample includes about 890,000 distinct CDR3 sequences, with around 12% observed a single time. The top ten clones comprise 1.5% to 2% of the sample.

This clonotype has more than one count but fewer than ten. Its antigen target is currently unknown. Base-call qualities are not available, and no considerably larger clone is one nucleotide away. The same sample was also studied in work on yellow fever vaccine responses in identical twins. From that second study: According to the authors, the vaccine-induced T cell response in identical twins seemed to be partly convergent and partly specific to each individual. Focusing on identical twins, the study followed the T cell clones that responded to the vaccine, and did so with precision.

The clonotype comes from a woman under 30 in good health. The sequenced sample was PBMCs.

In nucleotides, the sequence is TGTGCCAGCACCCCTTCGGGGGGCGCAACGAACTATGGCTACACCTTC. It specifies CASTPSGGATNYGYTF. The V and J segments used are TRBV6-1 and TRBJ1-2; the D segment could be TRBD1, given 6 matching bases. Inclusive of the bounding cysteine and phenylalanine, the CDR3 is 16 residues long. This entry keeps only the CDR3 DNA: 48 bases, framed from base 1. V loses 7 bases of germline sequence and J loses 2 bases, and the interval between the two ends is 20 bases. As encoded in the germline V gene, CDR1 is MNHNS while CDR2 is SASEGT.